This T cell receptor (beta chain) was found in a study of blood T cell repertoires in COVID-19. Sequencing was performed with immunoSEQ multiplex PCR; in TCRdb, only in-frame clones are kept and a portion is missing. The top ten hold around 5% of the sample, which has approximately 400,000 clones, around 86% seen once. V was pared by 2 bases and J by 3 bases, with 7 bases between. This CDR3 contains 14 residues. Germline V gene data show CDR1 as SGHVS and CDR2 as FQNEAQ. J is TRBJ2-2 and V is TRBV7-8; D ambiguous. This sequence was found in a woman aged 45-59 years who had recovered from COVID-19. Sequenced material: PBMCs or T cells enriched from blood (not recorded which). The CDR3 protein is CASSLRLDTGELFF. In DNA, the CDR3 is TGTGCCAGCAGCTTAAGACTGGACACCGGGGAGCTGTTTTTT.